The 30 T cell receptor beta chains given below trace back to one sample, sequenced in a study of tumor-infiltrating lymphocytes in primary liver carcinoma. Scientists recovered RNA and DNA together from around 20-30 mg of unsorted bulk tissue. The template, approximately 500 ng total RNA, yielded TCR beta cDNA made with a constant-region primer. Each TCR beta library was derived from three nested multiplex PCR rounds that employed slightly modified ARM-PCR. The first two PCR rounds used TRBV1-TRBV30 primers with a Cbeta primer, 9 to 11 cycles each. TCRdb independently ran MiXCR on the multiplex PCR reads; one entry per CDR3 protein. The sample shows 100,000 to 150,000 distinct CDR3 sequences, around 64% of them seen only once. Sequencing input: liver tumor tissue from sampling region 3. As to subset: tumor region T3, left-lateral pole. Receptors originate from a woman in her sixties with primary liver carcinoma and hepatitis B virus infection.

Many counts were recorded for this clonotype. CDR3: CASGNTDTQYF. The CDR3 bases are TGTGCCAGCGGGAACACAGATACGCAGTATTTT. This chain connects TRBV6-5 to TRBJ2-3; D ambiguous. This CDR3 contains 11 residues. The V gene lost 8 bases and the J gene lost 2 bases, with 5 bases spanning the gap. Germline V gene lookup returns CDR1 MNHEY and CDR2 SVGAGI.

This clonotype was observed a few times. A read error may be the cause here, since a much bigger clone is one base away. The rearrangement links TRBV12-3 or TRBV12-4 to TRBJ1-2, with TRBD1 identical over 9 bases. Trimming cost V 9 bases and J 1 base; bases outside gene matches: 9. CDR3 length equals 15 residues. CDR3: CARRLGGQGNYGYTF. As DNA, the CDR3 is TGTGCCAGGAGGTTAGGGGGACAGGGTAACTATGGCTACACCTTC.

This clonotype was detected ten times or more. This chain joins TRBV4-2 and TRBJ2-7; 12 bases map to TRBD2. The trim removed 0 bases at V and 13 bases at J, leaving 7 bases unmatched. Looked up from germline, CDR1 is LGHNA and CDR2 is YNFKEQ. This CDR3 has 14 residues. CDR3 amino acids: CASSQDRLAGETYF. The DNA of the CDR3 is TGTGCCAGCAGCCAAGATAGACTAGCGGGAGAAACCTACTTC.

Comments on this clonotype: An end of the junction differs from the germline gene, which may be a read error. This rearrangement joins TRBV6-5 to TRBJ2-7, with TRBD2 identical over 8 bases. This CDR3 contains 15 residues. Germline-derived CDR1 and CDR2 are MNHEY and SVGAGI. CDR3 loop: CSSSKTSGSSYEHYF. The CDR3 nucleotides are TGTTCCAGCAGCAAAACTAGCGGAAGCTCCTACGAGCACTACTTC.

Details on this clonotype: No conserved phenylalanine or tryptophan is present at the end of the CDR3, so a read error is the likely explanation. V usage is TRBV11-3 and J usage is TRBJ2-7; perhaps TRBD2 as D (7 bases). This CDR3 comprises 17 residues. Germline V gene lookup returns CDR1 SGHNT and CDR2 YENEEA. Trimming removed 2 bases at V and 6 bases at J, with 23 bases between. CDR3 loop: CASSLILSSGGGIEQYL. The CDR3 bases are TGTGCCAGCAGCTTAATCCTCTCTAGCGGAGGGGGGATCGAGCAGTACTTA.

Of note for this clonotype: A junction end diverges from the germline sequence, so it may reflect a read error. The chain links TRBV11-2 to TRBJ2-2; 8 bases fit TRBD1. The CDR3 is made up of 17 amino acids. CDR1 and CDR2 (germline): SGHAT, FQNNGV. The CDR3 reads CASSPLPGQGGTGELLF. CDR3 coding DNA: TGCGCCAGCAGCCCCCTTCCCGGACAGGGTGGTACCGGGGAGCTGCTTTTT.

The chain recombines TRBV6-5 with TRBJ2-7; D is uncertain. The germline V gene has CDR1 MNHEY and CDR2 SVGAGI. The CDR3 sequence is 16 residues long. The CDR3 region is CTNSYARQPSSYEQYF. CDR3 nucleotides: TGTACCAACAGTTACGCTCGCCAACCGAGCTCCTACGAGCAGTACTTC.

The gene calls are TRBV11-1 and TRBJ2-1; the D is unclear. There are 14 residues in the CDR3. The germline CDR1 and CDR2 sequences are SGHAT and FQDESV (reference sequence). Between the trimmed V and J ends, which lost 3 bases and 9 bases, there was a span of 15 bases. The CDR3 here is CASSLDLVYFEQFF. CDR3 nucleotide sequence: TGTGCCAGCAGCTTGGATTTGGTCTATTTTGAGCAGTTCTTC.

As to this clonotype: The junction differs from germline at one of its ends, possibly a read error. The chain carries TRBV4-2 and TRBJ2-3, with 7 bases aligning to TRBD1. CDR1 is LGHNA and CDR2 is YNFKEQ in the germline V gene. CDR3 length: 16 residues. The CDR3 loop is CARSQGPGQIIDTQYF. CDR3 nucleotides: TGTGCCAGGAGCCAAGGACCGGGACAGATCATAGATACGCAGTATTTT.

This clonotype was picked up many times. V and J are TRBV6-5 and TRBJ2-1, with TRBD2 identical over 15 bases. V shed 1 base and J 8 bases; nucleotides not matched to a gene: 6. The germline V gene has CDR1 MNHEY and CDR2 SVGAGI. This CDR3 is built from 17 residues. Here the CDR3 reads CASSYYMGLAGGYEQFF. As DNA, the CDR3 is TGTGCCAGCAGTTACTATATGGGACTAGCGGGAGGTTATGAGCAGTTCTTC.

As regards this clonotype: The junction departs from the called germline gene at one end, perhaps through a read error. V usage is TRBV6-5 and J usage is TRBJ2-4, with D uncertain. Germline CDR1 reads MNHEY; CDR2 reads SVGAGI. This CDR3 contains 14 residues. CDR3 sequence reads: CASSYIISKDIQYF. Here the CDR3 DNA reads TGTGCCAGCAGTTACATTATATCCAAAGACATTCAGTACTTC.

As regards this clonotype: This may be a read error, as it is one base from a much larger clone. The CDR3 ends on some other residue instead of the conserved phenylalanine or tryptophan, so this is likely a read error. The chain employs TRBV12-3 or TRBV12-4 and TRBJ1-3; TRBD1 matches at 7 bases. V was pared by 6 bases and J by 2 bases, with 10 bases of the junction left unmatched. This CDR3 has 16 residues. This chain's CDR3 is CASSRGQAGAGNTIYS. CDR3 in DNA: TGTGCCAGCAGCCGCGGACAGGCCGGTGCTGGAAACACCATATATTCT.

As concerns this clonotype: A much larger clone lies one base from this, so it may be a read error. The J gene is TRBJ2-7, the V gene TRBV14; D unresolved. The CDR3 is 20 residues long. V was trimmed by 0 bases and J by 4 bases, leaving 28 bases between them. Per the germline V gene, CDR1 is SGHDN and CDR2 is FVKESK. CDR3 amino acids: CASSQEGSRSLKSRSYEQYF. The CDR3 region has the DNA TGTGCCAGCAGCCAAGAAGGAAGCAGGAGCCTGAAGAGTCGTTCATACGAGCAGTACTTC. The variable domain in full, with the rest retrieved from reference TRBV14 and TRBJ2-7, is EAGVTQFPSHSVIEKGQTVTLRCDPISGHDNLYWYRRVMGKEIKFLLHFVKESKQDESGMPNNRFLAERTGGTYSTLKVQPAELEDSGVYFCASSQEGSRSLKSRSYEQYFGPGTRLTVT.

Points on this clonotype: One end of the junction does not line up with germline, which may come from a read error. The rearrangement uses TRBV5-1 and TRBJ1-5, with TRBD1 matching over 7 bases. Germline assignment: CDR1 SGHRS and CDR2 YFSETQ. This CDR3 contains 15 residues. CDR3 bases: TGCGCCAGCACCTTGGGGACAGTAGTTAATCAGCCCCAGCATTTT. Translating it yields CASTLGTVVNQPQHF.

This chain connects TRBV24-1 to TRBJ1-5; D may be TRBD1 (6 bases). The CDR3 totals 15 residues. Trimming took 6 bases from V and 4 from J, leaving 15 bases between them. The germline gives CDR1 KGHDR, CDR2 SFDVKD. This CDR3 is CATSMGGRFNQPQHF. The CDR3 region has the DNA TGTGCCACCAGTATGGGGGGCCGCTTTAATCAGCCCCAGCATTTT.

Worth noting for this clonotype: A much more abundant neighbour one base away suggests this may be a read error. The genes are TRBV7-9 and TRBJ2-1; no definite D call. V lost 5 bases, J lost 12 bases, and 11 bases lay in between. The length of the CDR3 is 11 residues. CDR1 and CDR2 from the germline V gene are SEHNR and FQNEAQ (reference sequence). CDR3 coding DNA: TGTGCCAGCAGCCGGACCCCCGGGCAGTTCTTC. Its protein product is CASSRTPGQFF.

With regard to this clonotype: This CDR3 is missing its conserved last phenylalanine or tryptophan, likely due to a read error. The chain carries TRBV11-2 and TRBJ1-5; the match to TRBD1 covers 11 bases. The CDR3 sequence is 14 residues long. The germline V gene encodes CDR1 SGHAT and CDR2 FQNNGV. The CDR3 here is CGSSLGQGGDPQHL. The CDR3 DNA reads as TGTGGCAGTAGCTTGGGACAGGGGGGGGATCCCCAGCATCTT.

The V gene is TRBV12-3 or TRBV12-4, the J gene TRBJ2-1; the D gene could be TRBD1 or TRBD2 (6 bases each). The germline V and J ends were trimmed by 5 bases and 9 bases, with 17 bases remaining between them. The CDR3 spans 14 residues. The CDR3 here is CASSPTGGLGEQFF. The CDR3 coding sequence is TGTGCCAGCAGTCCGACAGGAGGGCTCGGTGAGCAGTTCTTC.

The sample holds many counts of this clonotype. CDR3 loop: CASSQDTPHEFRDRATGELFF. DNA of the CDR3: TGTGCCAGCAGCCAAGATACACCACACGAATTCCGGGACAGGGCCACCGGGGAGCTGTTTTTT. The chain is built from TRBV14 and TRBJ2-2; 9 bases fit TRBD1. CDR1 is SGHDN, CDR2 FVKESK, per germline. CDR3 length equals 21 residues. After removal of 0 bases from V and 4 bases from J, the junction contained 18 bases not matched to a gene.

With regard to this clonotype: One base away lies a much larger clone, so this may be a sequencing read error. The chain recombines TRBV6-2 or TRBV6-3 with TRBJ1-1, with TRBD1 matching over 8 bases. Per germline, CDR1 MNHEY and CDR2 SVGEGT. The CDR3 has 13 residues. V shed 5 bases, J shed 6 bases, and the junction held 5 bases outside the gene matches. This CDR3 reads CASSKQGDSEAFF. CDR3 DNA: TGTGCCAGCAGTAAACAGGGGGACTCTGAAGCTTTCTTT.

The CDR3 nucleotides are TGTGCCAGCAGCACCAGAGCGACCCAGTACTTC. It encodes CASSTRATQYF. The V call is TRBV2, the J call TRBJ2-5; no clear D. Trimming stripped 6 bases from V and 7 bases from J, with 9 bases between. The CDR3 runs to 11 residues. Germline V gives CDR1 SNHLY, CDR2 FYNNEI.

The chain combines TRBV2 with TRBJ1-1; no definite D call. The CDR3 extends over 15 amino acids. CDR1 and CDR2 (germline): SNHLY, FYNNEI. V was shortened by 2 bases and J by 0 bases, with 10 bases between the two germline ends. The chain's CDR3 is CASSEITGMNTEAFF. The CDR3 DNA is TGTGCCAGCAGTGAAATTACGGGTATGAACACTGAAGCTTTCTTT.

The chain links TRBV20-1 to TRBJ1-2; TRBD1 matches 7 bases. The CDR3 length is 16 residues. Germline CDR1 and CDR2: DFQATT and SNEGSKA (reference sequence). V lost 1 base, J lost 8 bases, and 16 bases stayed unmatched. The CDR3 sequence: CSARVFGARGSEGYTF. For the CDR3, the DNA is TGCAGTGCTAGAGTCTTCGGCGCCAGGGGGTCGGAGGGCTACACCTTC.

On this clonotype itself: This may be a read error, as it is one base from a much larger clone. This sequence joins TRBV5-1 and TRBJ2-5, with 7 positions matching TRBD1. The CDR3 totals 15 residues. The V gene's germline CDR1 is SGHRS and CDR2 YFSETQ. This CDR3 is CASSLLGTAQETRYF. DNA of the CDR3: TGCGCCAGCAGCTTGTTGGGGACAGCACAAGAGACCCGGTACTTC.

This clonotype showed up many times. V and J are TRBV29-1 and TRBJ2-5; no firm D call. V lost 0 bases to trimming and J lost 7 bases, with 12 bases between them. CDR1 and CDR2 (germline): SQVTM, ANQGSEA. This CDR3 comprises 13 residues. The DNA of the CDR3 is TGCAGCGTTGAAGAAACTTCCTGGGGGACCCAGTACTTC. It is translated as CSVEETSWGTQYF.

A remark on this clonotype: A clone one base away is much larger, so this may be a read error. The final CDR3 position lacks the conserved phenylalanine or tryptophan, pointing to a likely read error. The genes are TRBV5-1 and TRBJ1-1; 7 positions agree with TRBD1. The CDR3 extends over 15 amino acids. Germline CDR1 reads SGHRS; CDR2 reads YFSETQ. V shed 0 bases, J shed 4 bases, and the junction held 6 bases outside the gene matches. CDR3 DNA sequence: TGCGCCAGCAGCTTGGAATCAGGGGGTGCCACTGAAGCTTTCTTA. Translation gives CASSLESGGATEAFL.

The V call is TRBV6-6, the J call TRBJ1-1; 9 positions match TRBD1. The CDR3 runs 14 residues. Trimming at V came to 7 bases and at J to 14 bases, leaving 17 bases not matched to a gene. CDR1 and CDR2 from the germline V gene are MNHNY and SVGAGI (reference sequence). CDR3 loop: CASNIRTGDNETFF. CDR3 nucleotides: TGTGCCAGCAATATACGGACAGGGGACAATGAAACCTTCTTT.

A word on this clonotype: The junction does not match germline at one end; this may be a read error. This chain joins TRBV11-2 and TRBJ1-1; TRBD1 is a possible D gene (6 bases). CDR3 length: 15 amino acids. Germline V lookup: CDR1 SGHAT, CDR2 FQNNGV. The CDR3 DNA is TGTGCCAGTAGCCTATACCGGTTGATGGGGGCTGAAGCATTCTTT. Its translation is CASSLYRLMGAEAFF.

This clonotype was found a few times. The chain is built from TRBV28 and TRBJ1-4; tentatively, D is TRBD1 (5 bases). Germline lookup yields CDR1 MDHEN and CDR2 SYDVKM. V was pared by 6 bases and J by 0 bases, with 8 bases between. CDR3 length: 14 residues. CDR3 loop: CASRPGPTNEKLFF. CDR3 DNA: TGTGCCAGCAGACCAGGGCCAACTAATGAAAAACTGTTTTTT.

As regards this clonotype: Germline is not matched at one junction end, which may reflect a read error. The rearrangement joins TRBV6-5 to TRBJ1-1; D possibly corresponds to TRBD1 (5 bases). CDR3 length: 13 residues. CDR1 MNHEY and CDR2 SVGAGI come from the germline V gene. The CDR3 region has the DNA TGTGCCAGTAGTTACCGAGGGCCCACAGGAGCTTTCTTT. Translated, it gives CASSYRGPTGAFF.